This TCR beta chain is from a study of OX40 agonist ivuxolimab in advanced cancers. On cycle 4 day 1 and cycle 7 day 1, as well as at baseline, blood was sampled. Sequencing used immunoSEQ multiplex PCR; TCRdb keeps in-frame clones, though not all of them. In the table there are roughly 62,000 clones, 86% of which are singletons. This CDR3 is 19 amino acids long. CDR1 SGHRS and CDR2 YFSETQ come from the germline V gene. Between the trimmed V and J ends, which lost 4 bases and 2 bases, there was a span of 28 bases. This receptor was taken from an adult with an advanced solid tumor such as melanoma, head and neck, liver or kidney cancer. Sequenced material: CD4+ or CD8+ T cells sorted from blood, taken in a trial of the OX40 agonist ivuxolimab. The rearrangement joins TRBV5-1 to TRBJ2-7; D uncertain. CDR3 protein: CASSLLFSLTPIETYEQYF. The DNA of the CDR3 is TGCGCCAGCAGCCTATTGTTTTCTTTGACCCCAATTGAGACCTACGAGCAGTACTTC.